This TCR beta chain was found in a study of human T cells and chemical hapten exposure. Described time point: pre-sensitization, week 0. The treatment: therapeutic diphenylcyclopropenone sensitization with weekly scalp DPC. Germline V gene data show CDR1 as SEHNR and CDR2 as FQNEAQ (reference sequence). CDR3 length equals 14 residues. Trimming pared 5 bases from V and 2 bases from J, leaving 12 bases between. A single record per CDR3 protein comes from TCRdb applying MiXCR to the RACE reads. The sample has under 400,000 distinct CDR3 sequences; 4% to 6% are singletons. The chain uses TRBV7-9 and TRBJ2-5; D is uncertain. Source: whole blood, taken in connection with sensitization to the hapten diphenylcyclopropenone (DPC). This TCR came from a woman aged 45-65 years with alopecia areata. Some clones in this sample may be carry-over from other donors' samples. CDR3 nucleotide sequence: TGTGCCAGCAGCCCAGGAGCCTCACAAGAGACCCAGTACTTC. Translation: CASSPGASQETQYF.